A single sample gave rise to the 3 T cell receptor beta chains below, sequenced in a study of blood T cell repertoires in COVID-19. Sequenced by immunoSEQ multiplex PCR; TCRdb stores in-frame clones only, minus some. The table shows roughly 100,000 clones, with just under 95% occurring only once. Sequencing was done on a sample of peripheral blood. Source of these receptors: a woman aged 50 to 60 with COVID-19, enrolled during active disease.

The chain uses TRBV2 and TRBJ1-2; possible D gene TRBD1, 5 bases. This CDR3 is 12 amino acids long. The ends were cut back, 1 base at V and 8 bases at J, with 8 bases in the middle. Germline CDR1 and CDR2: SNHLY and FYNNEI. Here the CDR3 reads CASSEEGLGYTF. The CDR3 coding sequence is TGTGCCAGCAGTGAAGAGGGGTTGGGCTACACCTTC.

The chain is built from TRBV28 and TRBJ1-5; TRBD1 matches 10 bases. J gave up 4 bases and V 2 bases, and 8 bases lay outside the gene matches. The CDR3 loop spans 17 amino acids. Germline V gene data show CDR1 as MDHEN and CDR2 as SYDVKM. CDR3 DNA: TGTGCCAGCAGTTTAAGGACGGACAGGGGGTATAATCAGCCCCAGCATTTT. Its translation: CASSLRTDRGYNQPQHF.

This clone has more than one count but fewer than ten. The rearrangement links TRBV10-3 to TRBJ1-2; D is unresolved. This CDR3 comprises 12 residues. The V gene lost 10 bases and the J gene lost 8 bases, with 17 bases spanning the gap. CDR1 ENHRY and CDR2 SYGVKD come from the germline V gene. The CDR3 sequence: CASSAGVEGYTF. The CDR3 DNA is TGTGCCAGCTCTGCGGGTGTGGAGGGCTACACCTTC.